Listed here are 8 T cell receptor beta chains from one sample, sequenced in a study of blood T cell repertoires in COVID-19. Libraries were prepared by immunoSEQ multiplex PCR; TCRdb keeps only in-frame clonotypes and omits some of them. In the table there are more than 400,000 clones, approximately 85% of which are singletons. The specimen was peripheral blood. The source is a human donor in a cohort sampled during active COVID-19.

The chain couples TRBV19 to TRBJ1-3, with D maybe TRBD1 (6 bases). Between the trimmed V and J ends, which lost 4 bases and 3 bases, there was a span of 13 bases. The CDR3 is made up of 15 amino acids. Germline assignment: CDR1 LNHDA and CDR2 SQIVND (reference sequence). CDR3 in amino acids: CASSTQGDLGNTIYF. The CDR3 coding sequence is TGTGCCAGTAGTACACAGGGAGATCTTGGAAACACCATATATTTT.

The rearrangement joins TRBV18 to TRBJ1-3; D remains unclear. V was clipped by 3 bases and J by 0 bases, with 12 bases between them. The CDR3 totals 16 residues. In germline, CDR1 is KGHSH, CDR2 LQKENI. The CDR3 is CASSPLDSSSGNTIYF. The CDR3 DNA reads as TGTGCCAGCTCACCCTTGGACTCGAGCTCTGGAAACACCATATATTTT.

The chain has TRBV2 and TRBJ2-7, with 9 bases fitting TRBD1. The CDR3 has 13 amino acids. The trim removed 7 bases at V and 5 bases at J, leaving 6 bases unmatched. Germline V gene sequence: CDR1 SNHLY, CDR2 FYNNEI. The CDR3: CASTGQGINEQYF. CDR3 DNA sequence: TGTGCCAGCACCGGACAGGGGATCAACGAGCAGTACTTC. The variable domain in full, completed from reference TRBV2 and TRBJ2-7, reads EPEVTQTPSHQVTQMGQEVILRCVPISNHLYFYWYRQILGQKVEFLVSFYNNEISEKSEIFDDQFSVERPDGSNFTLKIRSTKLEDSAMYFCASTGQGINEQYFGPGTRLTVT.

The chain is built from TRBV5-1 and TRBJ2-7; TRBD1 matches at 11 bases. V dropped 1 base and J dropped 6; count of bases not matched to a gene: 18. The CDR3 spans 19 residues. Germline V gives CDR1 SGHRS, CDR2 YFSETQ. The CDR3 coding sequence is TGCGCCAGCAGCTTGCGTTATATAAATATCGGGACAGGGGGAGGCGAGCAGTACTTC. Its translation: CASSLRYINIGTGGGEQYF.

The rearrangement uses TRBV4-3 and TRBJ2-5; D is unclear. Germline-derived CDR1 and CDR2 are LGHNA and YSLEER. Trimming cost V 1 base and J 4 bases, with 7 bases left between them. The CDR3 runs to 13 residues. CDR3 loop: CASSQGPAETQYF. The CDR3 region has the DNA TGCGCCAGCAGCCAAGGGCCCGCAGAGACCCAGTACTTC.

The rearrangement links TRBV7-3 to TRBJ2-1, with 8 bases matching TRBD2. V shed 2 bases, J shed 9 bases, and the junction held 12 bases outside the gene matches. There are 16 residues in the CDR3. The germline V gene encodes CDR1 SGHTA and CDR2 FQGTGA. DNA of the CDR3: TGTGCCAGCAGCTTATTCGGGAGCGGGAGAATGGGTGAGCAGTTCTTC. As protein: CASSLFGSGRMGEQFF.

The V gene is TRBV4-1, the J gene TRBJ2-2, with 7 nucleotides matching TRBD1. Germline V CDR1 and CDR2: MGHRA, YSYEKL. Trimming took 4 bases from V and 0 from J; bases not matched to a gene: 5. The CDR3 is made up of 16 amino acids. The CDR3 region has the DNA TGCGCCAGCAGCCGAATCGGGACAGCGAACACCGGGGAGCTGTTTTTT. As protein: CASSRIGTANTGELFF.

This sequence joins TRBV11-2 and TRBJ2-2; the D gene is possibly TRBD2 (5 bases). Germline assignment: CDR1 SGHAT and CDR2 FQNNGV. The CDR3 contains 15 residues. Deletions cut 5 bases from V and 1 base from J, with 11 bases between. CDR3 DNA: TGTGCCAGCAGCCCCACCGGGATGAACACCGGGGAGCTGTTTTTT. Translated: CASSPTGMNTGELFF.